The rows below give T cell receptor beta chains drawn from one sample of a study of blood T cell repertoires in COVID-19. Clones were read by immunoSEQ multiplex PCR, and TCRdb kept only the in-frame ones, dropping some. The table has a few hundred thousand clones, around 87% seen once. Sequenced: peripheral blood. The receptors here all came from a man aged 18 to 29 with active or convalescent COVID-19. The CDR3 runs from the conserved cysteine through the conserved F or W. A D gene is named only where the DNA matches it firmly.

d_gene	v_gene	j_gene	CDR3nt	CDR3aa
TRBD1	TRBV18	TRBJ1-5	TGTGCCAGCGCCGGGACAGATTTCAATCAGCCCCAGCATTTT	CASAGTDFNQPQHF
NA	TRBV15	TRBJ2-6	TGTGCCACCAGCAGAGATCATCCCAGGGCGGCTGGGGCCAACGTCCTGACTTTC	CATSRDHPRAAGANVLTF
NA	TRBV4-3	TRBJ2-1	TGCGCCAGCAGCCAAGGTTCCAGTTACAATGAGCAGTTCTTC	CASSQGSSYNEQFF
NA	TRBV3-1/TRBV3-2	TRBJ2-7	TGTGCCAGCAGCCAAGTCAGCGAGCAGTACTTC	CASSQVSEQYF
NA	TRBV6-5	TRBJ1-6	TGTGCCACCATGGACAGACATAATTCACCCCTCCACTTT	CATMDRHNSPLHF
NA	TRBV28	TRBJ2-3	TGTGCCAGCACCAGGGGCACAGATACGCAGTATTTT	CASTRGTDTQYF
NA	TRBV6-2/TRBV6-3	TRBJ1-2	TGTGCCAGCAGTTACTCTCAGGGGTACTATGGCTACACCTTC	CASSYSQGYYGYTF
NA	TRBV10-3	TRBJ1-5	TGTGCCATCAGCCCCCGGGGGGACAGCAATCAGCCCCAGCATTTT	CAISPRGDSNQPQHF
TRBD1	TRBV4-2	TRBJ2-7	TGTGCCAGCAGCCATCCCAAAGGGGGCACCTCCTCCTACGAGCAGTACTTC	CASSHPKGGTSSYEQYF
TRBD1	TRBV6-1	TRBJ2-7	TGTGCCAGCAGTGTAGCCGGGACAGGGGCCAACTACGAGCAGTACTTC	CASSVAGTGANYEQYF
NA	TRBV10-3	TRBJ1-2	TGTGCCATCAGTGAGTCAGGGCACAGGGTCTATGGCTACACCTTC	CAISESGHRVYGYTF
NA	TRBV10-3	TRBJ2-3	TGTGCCATCAGTGAGTCCACAGGGACAGATACGCAGTATTTT	CAISESTGTDTQYF
NA	TRBV12-3/TRBV12-4	TRBJ1-5	TGTGCCAGCAGTTTAATCGGGCCCCAGCATTTT	CASSLIGPQHF
TRBD1	TRBV30	TRBJ1-2	TGTGCCTGGGGCAGGGGGGAACTCGCCTTC	CAWGRGELAF
NA	TRBV7-6	TRBJ2-5	TGTGCCAGCAGCTTAACCGTTTCCTCTCGGGAGACCCAGTACTTC	CASSLTVSSRETQYF